This is a list of T cell receptor beta chains from one sample in a study of T cell responses to AZD1222 COVID-19 vaccine. Repertoires were generated with immunoSEQ multiplex PCR, while TCRdb's copy carries only in-frame clones and drops some. The data hold almost 80,000 clones, with approximately 90% observed a single time. The sequencing used peripheral blood, collected on day 0 of AZD1222 vaccination. These receptors were collected from an adult in good health. The CDR3 runs from the conserved cysteine through the conserved F or W. Fields, in order: CDR3 length, clone size, V gene, D gene, J gene, CDR3 DNA, CDR3 protein. A D gene is named only where the DNA matches it firmly. Not all rows give a size; the values are once, few, many and, for expanded clones, a class.

length: 17
size: .
V: TRBV19
D: .
J: TRBJ2-5
DNA: TGTGCCAGTAGCCTGATGCTGTACGGAACGACCCAAGAGACCCAGTACTTC
CDR3: CASSLMLYGTTQETQYF

length: 16
size: few
V: TRBV7-2
D: TRBD1
J: TRBJ1-3
DNA: TGTGCCAGCAGCTCAAGACAGGGGGCGGCCGGAAACACCATATATTTT
CDR3: CASSSRQGAAGNTIYF

length: 13
size: few
V: TRBV5-6
D: .
J: TRBJ2-7
DNA: TGTGCCAGCAGCTGGAGCTATGGGTACGAGCAGTACTTC
CDR3: CASSWSYGYEQYF

length: 12
size: .
V: TRBV6-6
D: .
J: TRBJ2-7
DNA: TGTGCCAGCAGTTACTCGGGTGGAGAGCAGTACTTC
CDR3: CASSYSGGEQYF

length: 16
size: .
V: TRBV5-1
D: .
J: TRBJ2-7
DNA: TGCGCCAGCAGCTTGAGCAGGGTGGAACTTAGGGGCGAGCAGTACTTC
CDR3: CASSLSRVELRGEQYF

length: 14
size: .
V: TRBV10-1
D: .
J: TRBJ1-6
DNA: TGCGCCAGCAGTGTAGACCGATCGGGTTCACCCCTCCACTTT
CDR3: CASSVDRSGSPLHF

length: 12
size: .
V: TRBV29-1
D: .
J: TRBJ2-1
DNA: TGCAGCGTCTCCACTAGCTTCAATGAGCAGTTCTTC
CDR3: CSVSTSFNEQFF

length: 14
size: once
V: TRBV5-4
D: TRBD1
J: TRBJ1-1
DNA: TGTGCCAGCAGCTACCAGGGGGGCCCCCCTGAAGCTTTCTTT
CDR3: CASSYQGGPPEAFF

length: 17
size: .
V: TRBV25-1
D: TRBD1
J: TRBJ1-4
DNA: TGTGCCAGCAGTGAGGGGGACAGGGCACTATCCGATGAAAAACTGTTTTTT
CDR3: CASSEGDRALSDEKLFF

length: 13
size: .
V: TRBV5-4
D: .
J: TRBJ2-3
DNA: TGTGCCAGCAGCTACCAGGGTACAGATACGCAGTATTTT
CDR3: CASSYQGTDTQYF

length: 14
size: .
V: TRBV3-1/TRBV3-2
D: .
J: TRBJ2-7
DNA: TGTGCCAGCAGCCAAGTTGGGGGAAAAGGGGAGCAGTACTTC
CDR3: CASSQVGGKGEQYF

length: 11
size: .
V: TRBV5-8
D: .
J: TRBJ2-2
DNA: TGTGCCAGGACAAGGGCCGGGGAGCTGTTTTTT
CDR3: CARTRAGELFF

length: 15
size: .
V: TRBV30
D: .
J: TRBJ1-2
DNA: TGTGCCTGGAGTTTACCTTGGGGGCAGGGCGATGGCTACACCTTC
CDR3: CAWSLPWGQGDGYTF

length: 15
size: once
V: TRBV6-5
D: TRBD1
J: TRBJ2-1
DNA: TGTGCCAGCAGGCACCGGACAGGGACCCTCGGTGAGCAGTTCTTC
CDR3: CASRHRTGTLGEQFF

length: 13
size: .
V: TRBV6-5
D: .
J: TRBJ2-3
DNA: TGTGCCAGCCGGGACTTATATGCCTTGGTGCAGTATTTT
CDR3: CASRDLYALVQYF

length: 15
size: once
V: TRBV9
D: .
J: TRBJ2-7
DNA: TGTGCCAGCAGCCAAACGCCCGGACACACCTACGAGCAGTACTTC
CDR3: CASSQTPGHTYEQYF

length: 15
size: .
V: TRBV3-1/TRBV3-2
D: TRBD2
J: TRBJ2-7
DNA: TGTGCCAGCAGCCAAGATCTAGCGGGAGGGGTCGAGCAGTACTTC
CDR3: CASSQDLAGGVEQYF

length: 18
size: .
V: TRBV9
D: TRBD2
J: TRBJ2-7
DNA: TGTGCCAGCAGCGCCGGGACTAGCGGGAGTATGGCGGTCTACGAGCAGTACTTC
CDR3: CASSAGTSGSMAVYEQYF

length: 16
size: .
V: TRBV7-8
D: .
J: TRBJ1-2
DNA: TGTGCCAGCAGCCCCGCTCGGGCCTACCTTGAGCGGGGCTACACCTTC
CDR3: CASSPARAYLERGYTF

length: 16
size: once
V: TRBV11-3
D: TRBD2
J: TRBJ2-3
DNA: TGTGCCAGCAGCTCACCGGGGACTAGGAGCACAGATACGCAGTATTTT
CDR3: CASSSPGTRSTDTQYF

length: 14
size: .
V: TRBV7-9
D: .
J: TRBJ2-5
DNA: TGTGCCAGCAGCTTAGCGGTTATGAGTGAGACCCAGTACTTC
CDR3: CASSLAVMSETQYF

length: 14
size: few
V: TRBV19
D: TRBD1
J: TRBJ2-3
DNA: TGTGCCATTCGGGACAGGGTAAAGACAGATACGCAGTATTTT
CDR3: CAIRDRVKTDTQYF

length: 13
size: .
V: TRBV4-2
D: .
J: TRBJ2-7
DNA: TGTGCCAGCAGCCAGGGGGGAGTTTACGAGCAGTACTTC
CDR3: CASSQGGVYEQYF

length: 20
size: .
V: TRBV7-7
D: TRBD2
J: TRBJ2-7
DNA: TGTGCCAGCAGCTTAGTCGGCGGGTGTTGGCGGGAGGGCCGGGGTGGCGAGCAGTACTTC
CDR3: CASSLVGGCWREGRGGEQYF

length: 14
size: .
V: TRBV7-9
D: .
J: TRBJ2-2
DNA: TGTGCCAGCAGCTTACAACCGAGCACCGGGGAGCTGTTTTTT
CDR3: CASSLQPSTGELFF

length: 16
size: .
V: TRBV6-5
D: .
J: TRBJ1-3
DNA: TGTGCCAGCAGTTACTCGCAATCGCTAACTGGAAACACCATATATTTT
CDR3: CASSYSQSLTGNTIYF

length: 16
size: .
V: TRBV5-5
D: TRBD1
J: TRBJ1-1
DNA: TGTGCCAGCAGCGTGACAGGGGTTTCGGGTACGACTGAAGCTTTCTTT
CDR3: CASSVTGVSGTTEAFF

length: 16
size: once
V: TRBV11-3
D: .
J: TRBJ2-1
DNA: TGTGCCAGCAGCTTAGACCTAGTAAGCTCCTACAATGAGCAGTTCTTC
CDR3: CASSLDLVSSYNEQFF

length: 12
size: .
V: TRBV11-3
D: .
J: TRBJ2-5
DNA: TGTGCCAGCAGCTTCGCGACGGGGACCCAGTACTTC
CDR3: CASSFATGTQYF

length: 14
size: .
V: TRBV30
D: .
J: TRBJ1-5
DNA: TGTGCCTGGAGTGCGAGTAGGGGGGCTCAGCCCCAGCATTTT
CDR3: CAWSASRGAQPQHF

length: 16
size: .
V: TRBV20-1
D: .
J: TRBJ1-3
DNA: TGCAGTGCTAGTAAGGACAGCTCCGGCTCTGGAAACACCATATATTTT
CDR3: CSASKDSSGSGNTIYF

length: 15
size: .
V: TRBV24-1
D: .
J: TRBJ1-3
DNA: TGTGCCACCAGTGAATTAAAGTCGTCTGGAAACACCATATATTTT
CDR3: CATSELKSSGNTIYF